The rows below give T cell receptor beta chains drawn from one sample of a study of vaccination and CD4 T cells after COVID-19. Each CDR3 protein gets one entry after TCRdb re-called the PCR reads with MiXCR. The sample records tens of thousands of distinct CDR3 sequences, about half being singletons. Antigens for these TCRs are unknown. The source was CD4+ T cells from blood, cultured in vitro, collected about 7 months after SARS-CoV-2 vaccination. The receptors were sampled from a human donor who had recovered from COVID-19. Both conserved end residues are part of each CDR3. The D gene is left open where the match is weak. Size tells how often a clone was seen (once, few, many) or the class of an expanded clone, and some rows leave it out.

v_call	clone_size	j_call	d_call	cdr3_aa	cdr3_nt
TRBV20-1	few	TRBJ2-5	TRBD1	CSASPGQPSRETQYF	TGCAGTGCTAGCCCGGGACAGCCCAGTCGGGAGACCCAGTACTTC
TRBV20-1	few	TRBJ1-2	TRBD1	CSARDRQGAVGYTF	TGCAGTGCTAGAGACCGACAGGGGGCCGTGGGCTACACCTTC
TRBV11-1	once	TRBJ2-5	-	CASSSSPGRAGETQYF	TGTGCCAGCAGCTCGAGCCCTGGTAGGGCTGGGGAGACCCAGTACTTC
TRBV7-3	-	TRBJ2-5	-	CASSLRGTKGETQYF	TGTGCCAGCAGCTTAAGAGGGACAAAGGGAGAGACCCAGTACTTC
TRBV7-6	few	TRBJ2-1	-	CASSSWGANNEQFF	TGTGCCAGCAGCTCCTGGGGGGCTAACAATGAGCAGTTCTTC
TRBV6-1	-	TRBJ2-1	-	CASSQYNEQFF	TGTGCCAGCAGCCAGTACAATGAGCAGTTCTTC
TRBV19	once	TRBJ1-2	TRBD1	CASSIKPGQGALYGYTF	TGTGCCAGTAGTATCAAACCGGGACAGGGGGCGTTGTATGGCTACACCTTC
TRBV10-3	-	TRBJ1-1	-	CAISDAGGTTEAFF	TGTGCCATCAGTGATGCAGGAGGCACGACTGAAGCTTTCTTT
TRBV30	-	TRBJ1-5	-	CAWTSTDRTQPQHF	TGTGCCTGGACTTCCACCGACAGGACTCAGCCCCAGCATTTT
TRBV19	few	TRBJ1-1	-	CASNGDTEAFF	TGTGCCAGTAATGGGGACACTGAAGCTTTCTTT
TRBV5-5	-	TRBJ2-7	-	CASSDSKAGGYEQYF	TGTGCCAGCAGCGATAGTAAAGCCGGGGGCTACGAGCAGTACTTC
TRBV20-1	few	TRBJ2-3	TRBD2	CSARGLPYTDTQYF	TGCAGTGCTAGGGGACTACCTTACACAGATACGCAGTATTTT
TRBV20-1	-	TRBJ2-4	-	CSARGQDSSAKNIQYF	TGCAGTGCTAGAGGGCAGGATAGCTCGGCCAAAAACATTCAGTACTTC
TRBV6-1	few	TRBJ1-1	-	CASSGWGNTEAFF	TGTGCCAGCAGTGGTTGGGGGAACACTGAAGCTTTCTTT
TRBV20-1	-	TRBJ2-2	-	CSASSSRRIRTGELFF	TGCAGTGCTAGTTCGAGCCGCAGAATTCGCACCGGGGAGCTGTTTTTT
TRBV7-9	-	TRBJ2-7	TRBD2	CASSRREGPRYEQYF	TGTGCCAGCAGCCGGCGGGAGGGCCCTCGGTACGAGCAGTACTTC
TRBV10-3	-	TRBJ2-1	TRBD2	CAISGPNGTSGRAYNEQFF	TGTGCCATCAGTGGACCGAATGGGACTAGCGGGAGGGCCTACAATGAGCAGTTCTTC
TRBV6-1	-	TRBJ2-1	TRBD1	CASSPGTGVNEQFF	TGTGCCAGCAGTCCCGGGACAGGGGTCAATGAGCAGTTCTTC
TRBV20-1	-	TRBJ1-5	-	CSARESRYPDQPQHF	TGCAGTGCTCGAGAAAGCAGGTATCCGGATCAGCCCCAGCATTTT
TRBV27	-	TRBJ2-1	TRBD2	CASSLVILTSGSVYEQFF	TGTGCCAGCAGCTTAGTAATCCTGACTAGCGGGAGCGTCTATGAGCAGTTCTTC
TRBV6-1	-	TRBJ2-7	TRBD2	CASTVLAGTSYEQYF	TGTGCCAGCACGGTACTAGCGGGTACGTCCTACGAGCAGTACTTC
TRBV27	-	TRBJ1-2	TRBD1	CASSLAGTANYGYTF	TGTGCCAGCAGTTTAGCCGGGACAGCGAACTATGGCTACACCTTC
TRBV6-5	-	TRBJ2-1	-	CASSYMVAATYNEQFF	TGTGCCAGCAGTTACATGGTAGCGGCTACCTACAATGAGCAGTTCTTC
TRBV15	few	TRBJ2-5	-	CATSRDSETQYF	TGTGCCACCAGCAGGGACTCGGAGACCCAGTACTTC
TRBV29-1	-	TRBJ2-1	TRBD1	CSVGTGYNEQFF	TGCAGCGTCGGGACAGGGTACAATGAGCAGTTCTTC
TRBV6-2/TRBV6-3	few	TRBJ2-5	-	CASIGAFGEETQYF	TGTGCCAGCATTGGGGCATTCGGGGAAGAGACCCAGTACTTC
TRBV7-6	few	TRBJ2-7	-	CASSLLAGASSYEQYF	TGTGCCAGCAGCTTATTGGCGGGGGCGAGCTCCTACGAGCAGTACTTC
TRBV5-6	once	TRBJ2-5	TRBD2	CASSLTGGVETQYF	TGTGCCAGCAGCTTAACGGGAGGGGTAGAGACCCAGTACTTC
TRBV7-3	once	TRBJ2-6	-	CASSSAGSGANVLTF	TGTGCCAGCAGCTCCGCAGGCTCTGGGGCCAACGTCCTGACTTTC
TRBV7-9	-	TRBJ1-1	-	CASSWGSGYLTEAFF	TGTGCCAGCAGCTGGGGAAGTGGGTATTTGACTGAAGCTTTCTTT
TRBV4-2	-	TRBJ2-5	TRBD1	CASSQQTGGGETQYF	TGTGCCAGCAGCCAACAGACAGGGGGAGGTGAGACCCAGTACTTC
TRBV6-1	-	TRBJ2-5	-	CASSELVSTQYF	TGTGCCAGCAGTGAATTAGTATCGACCCAGTACTTC
TRBV19	-	TRBJ2-7	-	CASSIGGPSYEQYF	TGTGCCAGTAGTATTGGGGGCCCTTCCTACGAGCAGTACTTC
TRBV20-1	-	TRBJ1-1	-	CSARGAVPEAFF	TGCAGTGCTAGAGGGGCAGTCCCTGAAGCTTTCTTT
TRBV10-3	-	TRBJ2-3	-	CAISGTDTQYF	TGTGCCATCAGTGGCACAGATACGCAGTATTTT
TRBV15	-	TRBJ2-1	-	CATSSWTRGDNEQFF	TGTGCCACCAGCAGCTGGACTAGGGGGGACAATGAGCAGTTCTTC
TRBV11-2	once	TRBJ2-5	-	CASSSLKGQRTDWTQYF	TGTGCCAGCAGCTCCCTCAAAGGGCAGCGTACCGATTGGACCCAGTACTTC
TRBV24-1	-	TRBJ2-7	-	CATSDTRYQEVESYEQYF	TGTGCCACCAGTGACACACGATACCAGGAGGTAGAATCCTACGAGCAGTACTTC
TRBV6-1	few	TRBJ1-5	-	CASRRTPGTERPQHF	TGTGCCAGCAGACGCACCCCCGGGACCGAGAGGCCCCAGCATTTT
TRBV20-1	-	TRBJ2-1	TRBD2	CSAIKLGLAGGPSYNEQFF	TGCAGTGCTATCAAACTAGGACTAGCGGGAGGTCCTTCCTACAATGAGCAGTTCTTC
TRBV7-9	-	TRBJ2-7	TRBD2	CASSQLAGFYEQYF	TGTGCCAGCAGCCAACTAGCGGGATTTTACGAGCAGTACTTC
TRBV28	-	TRBJ1-1	-	CASSSRRQVNTEAFF	TGTGCCAGCAGTTCACGCAGACAGGTTAACACTGAAGCTTTCTTT
TRBV25-1	-	TRBJ1-5	-	CASSDSNLRSQHF	TGTGCCAGCAGTGACTCCAATCTCAGATCCCAGCATTTC
TRBV15	-	TRBJ2-7	TRBD2	CATSRGTSGSVDEQYF	TGTGCCACCAGCCGCGGGACTAGCGGGAGTGTGGACGAGCAGTACTTC
TRBV7-2	-	TRBJ1-5	-	CASSLDWRDLHF	TGTGCCAGCAGCTTAGATTGGAGGGATTTGCATTTT
TRBV7-2	-	TRBJ1-5	-	CASSLGDYSNQPQHF	TGTGCCAGCAGCTTAGGGGACTATAGCAATCAGCCCCAGCATTTT
TRBV9	once	TRBJ1-2	TRBD1	CASSRDRDRGYTF	TGTGCCAGCAGCCGCGACAGGGATCGGGGCTACACCTTC
TRBV20-1	-	TRBJ2-3	-	CSATRDTQYF	TGCAGTGCAACTCGGGATACGCAGTATTTT
TRBV15	-	TRBJ2-1	-	CATSRELPGFRYNEQFF	TGTGCCACCAGCAGAGAACTGCCAGGGTTTCGTTACAATGAGCAGTTCTTC
TRBV6-2/TRBV6-3	few	TRBJ1-5	-	CASSYPGDNQPQHF	TGTGCCAGCAGTTACCCGGGGGACAATCAGCCCCAGCATTTT